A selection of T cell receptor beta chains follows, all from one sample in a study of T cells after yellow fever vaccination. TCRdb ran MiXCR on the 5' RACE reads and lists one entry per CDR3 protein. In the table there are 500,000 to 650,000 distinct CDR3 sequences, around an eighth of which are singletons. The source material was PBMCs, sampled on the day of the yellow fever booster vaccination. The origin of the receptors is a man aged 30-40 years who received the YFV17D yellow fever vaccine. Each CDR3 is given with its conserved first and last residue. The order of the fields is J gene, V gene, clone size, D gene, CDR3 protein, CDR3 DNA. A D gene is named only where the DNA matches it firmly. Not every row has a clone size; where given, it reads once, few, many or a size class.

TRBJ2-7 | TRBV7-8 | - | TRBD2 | CASSLAGTSGIYEQYF | TGTGCCAGCAGCTTAGCGGGGACTAGCGGGATTTACGAGCAGTACTTC
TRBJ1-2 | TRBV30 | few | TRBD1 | CAWSGTGGHGYTF | TGTGCCTGGAGTGGGACAGGGGGGCATGGCTACACCTTC
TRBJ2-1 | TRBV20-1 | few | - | CSASPPLTRMRNEQFF | TGCAGTGCTAGCCCTCCGCTCACTCGGATGAGGAATGAGCAGTTCTTC
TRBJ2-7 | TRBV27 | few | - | CATLGDRPYEQYF | TGTGCCACTCTGGGGGACCGGCCCTACGAGCAGTACTTC
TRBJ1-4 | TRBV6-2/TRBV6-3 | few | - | CASSPWRDINEKLFF | TGTGCCAGCAGCCCCTGGCGGGACATAAATGAAAAACTGTTTTTT
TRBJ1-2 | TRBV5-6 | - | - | CASSLSGEKYGYTF | TGTGCCAGCAGTCTATCAGGGGAGAAATATGGCTACACCTTC
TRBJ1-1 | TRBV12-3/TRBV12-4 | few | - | CASSLSPSEAFF | TGTGCCAGCAGTTTATCCCCCAGTGAAGCTTTCTTT
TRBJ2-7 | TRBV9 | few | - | CASSVGDTRDEQYF | TGTGCCAGCAGCGTAGGGGATACAAGGGACGAGCAGTACTTC
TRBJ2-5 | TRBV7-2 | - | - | CASTPTGIQETQYF | TGTGCCAGCACCCCGACCGGGATCCAAGAGACCCAGTACTTC
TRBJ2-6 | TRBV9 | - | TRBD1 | CASSAQGQLSGANVLTF | TGTGCCAGCAGCGCGCAGGGACAGCTCTCTGGGGCCAACGTCCTGACTTTC
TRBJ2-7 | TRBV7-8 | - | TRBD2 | CASSLDPSGRYEQYF | TGTGCCAGCAGCTTAGATCCTAGCGGGAGATACGAGCAGTACTTC
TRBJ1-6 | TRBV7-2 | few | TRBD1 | CASSRRQGSPLHF | TGTGCCAGCAGCCGCCGACAGGGTTCACCCCTCCACTTT
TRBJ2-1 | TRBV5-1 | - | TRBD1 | CASSLGQGVNELFF | TGCGCCAGCAGCCTCGGGCAGGGGGTGAATGAGCTGTTCTTC
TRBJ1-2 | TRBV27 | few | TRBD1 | CASSSGQFYGYTF | TGTGCCAGCAGTTCGGGACAGTTCTATGGCTACACCTTC
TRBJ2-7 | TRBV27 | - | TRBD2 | CASSSLTSGTYEQYF | TGTGCCAGCAGTTCCTTGACTAGCGGGACCTACGAGCAGTACTTC
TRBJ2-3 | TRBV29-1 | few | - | CSVETETDTQYF | TGCAGCGTTGAAACAGAAACAGATACGCAGTATTTT
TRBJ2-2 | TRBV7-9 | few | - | CASSFSGVGGELFF | TGTGCCAGCAGCTTCTCGGGGGTCGGCGGGGAGCTGTTTTTT
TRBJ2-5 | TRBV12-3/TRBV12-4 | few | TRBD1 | CASRRTGAETQYF | TGTGCCAGCAGGAGGACAGGCGCGGAGACCCAGTACTTC
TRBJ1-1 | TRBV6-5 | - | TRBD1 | CASSRDRVQAFF | TGTGCCAGCAGTCGGGACAGGGTGCAAGCTTTCTTT
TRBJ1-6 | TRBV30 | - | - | CAWNVGSYNSPLHF | TGTGCCTGGAACGTAGGCTCCTATAATTCACCCCTCCACTTT
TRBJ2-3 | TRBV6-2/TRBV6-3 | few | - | CASGRVDTQYF | TGTGCCAGCGGAAGGGTAGATACGCAGTATTTT
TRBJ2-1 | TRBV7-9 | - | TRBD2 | CASRSQAGEAVEQFF | TGTGCCAGCAGATCCCAAGCGGGAGAGGCGGTTGAGCAGTTCTTC
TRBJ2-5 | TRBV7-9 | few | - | CASKYRQGFEETQYF | TGTGCCAGCAAATACCGGCAGGGTTTTGAAGAGACCCAGTACTTC
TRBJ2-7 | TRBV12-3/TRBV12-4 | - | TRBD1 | CASSSKDRNYEQYF | TGTGCCAGCAGTTCCAAGGACAGGAACTACGAGCAGTACTTC
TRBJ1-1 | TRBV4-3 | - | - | CASSHRGGEAFF | TGCGCCAGCAGCCACCGGGGAGGGGAGGCTTTCTTT
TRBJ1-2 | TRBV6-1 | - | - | CASSGYPAGGYTF | TGTGCCAGCAGTGGCTACCCCGCGGGTGGCTACACCTTC
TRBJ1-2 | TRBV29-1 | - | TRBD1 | CSARTGPYGYTF | TGCAGCGCTAGGACAGGGCCCTATGGCTACACCTTC
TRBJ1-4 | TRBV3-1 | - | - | CASTVGLGEKLFF | TGTGCCAGCACCGTTGGTTTGGGAGAAAAACTGTTTTTT
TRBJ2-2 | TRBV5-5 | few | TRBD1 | CASSLVWGTGGSGELFF | TGTGCCAGCAGCTTGGTGTGGGGGACAGGGGGCAGCGGGGAGCTGTTTTTT
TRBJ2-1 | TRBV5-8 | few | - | CASSLIAESNEQFF | TGTGCCAGCAGCTTAATAGCGGAGTCCAATGAGCAGTTCTTC
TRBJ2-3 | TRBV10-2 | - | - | CASRDKQGGRTQYF | TGCGCCAGCAGGGATAAACAAGGCGGCAGGACGCAGTATTTT
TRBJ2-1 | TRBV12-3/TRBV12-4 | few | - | CASSLDQRGEQFF | TGTGCCAGCAGTTTAGATCAGAGAGGTGAGCAGTTCTTC
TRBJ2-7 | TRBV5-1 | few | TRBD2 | CASSLTGGRNPYEQYF | TGCGCCAGCAGCTTGACGGGCGGGAGGAATCCCTACGAGCAGTACTTC
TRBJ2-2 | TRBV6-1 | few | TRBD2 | CASSIPNGRALPNTGELFF | TGTGCCAGCAGTATCCCTAACGGGAGGGCCCTCCCGAACACCGGGGAGCTGTTTTTT
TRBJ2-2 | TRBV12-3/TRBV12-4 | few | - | CASSLDYNTGELFF | TGTGCCAGCAGCCTCGATTACAACACCGGGGAGCTGTTTTTT
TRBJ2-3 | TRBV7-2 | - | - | CASRLISDTQYF | TGTGCCAGCAGACTAATCTCAGATACGCAGTATTTT
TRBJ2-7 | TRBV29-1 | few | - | CSVARGNEQYF | TGCAGCGTTGCGAGGGGCAACGAGCAGTACTTC
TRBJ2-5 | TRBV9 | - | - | CASSVAGGNSFETQYF | TGTGCCAGCAGCGTAGCCGGAGGTAACAGTTTTGAGACCCAGTACTTC
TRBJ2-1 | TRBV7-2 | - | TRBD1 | CASGFLGGWEQFF | TGTGCCAGCGGCTTTTTAGGGGGCTGGGAGCAGTTCTTC
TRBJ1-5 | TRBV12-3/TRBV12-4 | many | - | CASSLTTFGNQPQHF | TGTGCCAGCAGTTTAACCACATTTGGCAATCAGCCCCAGCATTTT
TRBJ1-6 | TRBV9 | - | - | CASDSGTNSPLHF | TGTGCCAGCGATTCAGGGACAAATTCACCCCTCCACTTT
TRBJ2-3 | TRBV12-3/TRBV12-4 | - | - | CASSLTGAGGGTQYF | TGTGCCAGCAGTTTAACAGGGGCCGGAGGGGGTACGCAGTATTTT
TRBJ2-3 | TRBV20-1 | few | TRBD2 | CSGLAGPRDTQYF | TGCAGTGGGCTAGCGGGGCCTCGGGATACGCAGTATTTT
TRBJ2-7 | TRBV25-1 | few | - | CASSGQPQWEQYF | TGTGCCAGCAGTGGCCAGCCTCAGTGGGAGCAGTACTTC
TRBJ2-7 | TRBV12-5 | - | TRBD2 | CASGYSGSYEQYF | TGTGCTAGTGGTTATAGCGGGAGTTACGAGCAGTACTTC
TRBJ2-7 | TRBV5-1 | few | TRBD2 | CASSSGLAGVESSYEQYF | TGCGCCAGCAGCTCGGGACTAGCGGGAGTGGAGAGCTCCTACGAGCAGTACTTC
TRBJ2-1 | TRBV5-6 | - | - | CASSMDVGAYNEQFF | TGTGCCAGCAGCATGGACGTGGGGGCCTACAATGAGCAGTTCTTC
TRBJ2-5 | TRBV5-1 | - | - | CASSAGAVGETQYF | TGCGCCAGCAGCGCCGGGGCTGTGGGAGAGACCCAGTACTTC
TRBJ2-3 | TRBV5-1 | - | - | CASTLSGGGSDTQYF | TGCGCCAGCACCCTCTCCGGAGGGGGCTCAGATACGCAGTATTTT
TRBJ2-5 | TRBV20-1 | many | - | CSARKTGPETQYF | TGCAGTGCTAGGAAGACAGGCCCAGAGACCCAGTACTTC
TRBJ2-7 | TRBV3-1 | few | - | CASSQKTGLRANF | TGTGCCAGCAGCCAGAAAACGGGGCTTCGAGCAAACTTC
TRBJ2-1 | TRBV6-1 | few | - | CASCLGGGTYNEQFF | TGTGCCAGCTGCTTGGGTGGTGGGACCTACAATGAGCAGTTCTTC
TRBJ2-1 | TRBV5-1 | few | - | CASSPQPPYNEQFF | TGCGCCAGCAGCCCCCAACCCCCTTACAATGAGCAGTTCTTC
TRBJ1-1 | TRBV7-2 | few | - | CASSSGAITEAFF | TGTGCCAGCAGCTCTGGGGCTATCACTGAAGCTTTCTTT
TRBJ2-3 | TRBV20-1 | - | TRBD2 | CSARYSGRPDTQYF | TGCAGTGCTAGATATAGCGGGAGGCCAGATACGCAGTATTTT